This passage covers 8 T cell receptor beta chains from one sample sequenced in a study of OX40 agonist ivuxolimab in advanced cancers. Produced via immunoSEQ multiplex PCR; TCRdb's table is partial and in-frame only. The sample has about 79,000 clones; under 85% are singletons. The source was CD4+ or CD8+ T cells sorted from blood, collected in a trial of the OX40 agonist ivuxolimab. The receptors were gathered from an adult with an advanced solid tumor such as melanoma, head and neck, liver or kidney cancer.

The chain links TRBV6-5 to TRBJ1-4; D uncertain. The germline V and J ends were trimmed by 9 bases and 8 bases, with 19 bases remaining between them. The CDR3 spans 14 residues. Germline lookup yields CDR1 MNHEY and CDR2 SVGAGI. This CDR3 is CASSMGIVGEKLFF. As DNA, the CDR3 is TGTGCCAGTTCAATGGGGATCGTTGGGGAAAAACTGTTTTTT.

This chain's CDR3 is CASSSGGDMNTEAFF. The CDR3 nucleotides read TGTGCCAGCAGCTCCGGGGGGGATATGAACACTGAAGCTTTCTTT. The chain combines TRBV5-4 with TRBJ1-1; D possibly corresponds to TRBD1 (5 bases). Trimming left V 3 bases short and J 0 bases short, with 12 bases between. This CDR3 region has 15 residues. Per germline, CDR1 SGHNT and CDR2 YYREEE (reference sequence).

The genes are TRBV27 and TRBJ2-7; TRBD1 matches 8 bases. There are 13 residues in the CDR3. The V and J ends lost 6 bases and 3 bases, in that order; junction bases with no gene match: 4. Per germline, CDR1 MNHEY and CDR2 SMNVEV (reference sequence). CDR3 nucleotides: TGTGCCAGCAGGAGGGGGACAGGCTACGAGCAGTACTTC. This gives the protein CASRRGTGYEQYF.

V gene TRBV27 combines with J gene TRBJ2-7; 8 nucleotides match TRBD2. The junction had 29 bases not matched to a gene; V was cut back by 2 bases and J by 5 bases. From germline, CDR1 is MNHEY and CDR2 SMNVEV (reference sequence). The CDR3 is made up of 22 amino acids. Written as DNA, the CDR3 is TGTGCCAGCAGTTTAGCCCCTCAACAGAGACTAGCGCGAGGCCGGTTTCTAGACGAGCAGTACTTC. This gives the protein CASSLAPQQRLARGRFLDEQYF.

V usage is TRBV18 and J usage is TRBJ1-1, with TRBD1 as a possible D gene (6 bases). V lost 3 bases to trimming and J lost 5 bases, with 13 bases between them. Germline assignment: CDR1 KGHSH and CDR2 LQKENI. CDR3 length equals 14 residues. The CDR3 here is CASSPDSRETEAFF. CDR3 DNA sequence: TGTGCCAGCTCACCGGACAGTCGGGAAACTGAAGCTTTCTTT. The whole variable domain, filled in from reference TRBV18 and TRBJ1-1, reads NAGVMQNPRHLVRRRGQEARLRCSPMKGHSHVYWYRQLPEEGLKFMVYLQKENIIDESGMPKERFSAEFPKEGPSILRIQQVVRGDSAAYFCASSPDSRETEAFFGQGTRLTVV.

This chain uses TRBV10-3 with TRBJ2-1; TRBD2 aligns across 13 bases. This CDR3 is built from 19 residues. CDR1 and CDR2 from the germline V gene are ENHRY and SYGVKD. The V segment lost 6 bases and the J segment 8 bases; nucleotides outside the gene matches: 19. CDR3 coding DNA: TGTGCCATCAGGAGGACGTATGAAGGGACTAGCGGGAATACGGATGAGCAGTTCTTC. Its protein product is CAIRRTYEGTSGNTDEQFF.

This rearrangement joins TRBV6-1 to TRBJ2-1; D possibly corresponds to TRBD1 (6 bases). Trimming took off 6 bases at V and 9 bases at J, with 12 bases between the two ends. CDR1 is MNHNS and CDR2 is SASEGT in the germline V gene. This CDR3 has 12 amino acids. CDR3 nucleotide sequence: TGTGCCAGCAGGGGGGCGACCACTGAGCAGTTCTTC. It encodes CASRGATTEQFF.

The chain is built from TRBV11-2 and TRBJ2-1, with a possible D match to TRBD2 (5 bases). This CDR3 comprises 16 residues. V gave up 0 bases and J gave up 0 bases, with 9 bases separating them. The germline V gene encodes CDR1 SGHAT and CDR2 FQNNGV. CDR3 residues: CASSLEASYSYNEQFF. In DNA form, the CDR3 reads TGTGCCAGCAGCTTAGAGGCTAGCTACTCCTACAATGAGCAGTTCTTC. The entire variable domain, with the rest obtained from reference TRBV11-2 and TRBJ2-1, is as follows: EAGVAQSPRYKIIEKRQSVAFWCNPISGHATLYWYQQILGQGPKLLIQFQNNGVVDDSQLPKDRFSAERLKGVDSTLKIQPAKLEDSAVYLCASSLEASYSYNEQFFGPGTRLTVL.